Presented here are 30 T cell receptor beta chains from one specimen sequenced in a study of blood T cell repertoires in COVID-19. Repertoires were generated with immunoSEQ multiplex PCR, while TCRdb's copy carries only in-frame clones and drops some. This sample yields around 250,000 clones, of which about 91% are seen a single time; 4% to 5% belongs to the top ten. Material for sequencing was peripheral blood. Source of these receptors: a middle-aged woman who had recovered from COVID-19.

The CDR3 DNA follows: TGTGCCATCAGAGCGACAGGGGGTACGAATCAGCCCCAGCATTTT. Protein: CAIRATGGTNQPQHF. This chain links TRBV10-3 with TRBJ1-5, with 9 bases matching TRBD1. Losses at the gene ends were 6 bases for V and 4 bases for J; bases not matched to a gene: 7. Germline V CDR1 and CDR2: ENHRY, SYGVKD. The CDR3 has 15 amino acids.

This clone was counted once. The chain recombines TRBV9 with TRBJ2-3, with 7 positions matching TRBD1. The V and J ends lost 0 bases and 2 bases, in that order; junction bases with no gene match: 9. CDR1 and CDR2 (germline): SGDLS, YYNGEE. The CDR3 runs to 17 residues. The CDR3 region is CASSVELGTVDTDTQYF. DNA for the CDR3: TGTGCCAGCAGCGTAGAACTAGGGACAGTAGACACAGATACGCAGTATTTT.

This clone occurred once. The chain uses TRBV19 and TRBJ1-1; perhaps TRBD1 as D (5 bases). Germline lookup yields CDR1 LNHDA and CDR2 SQIVND (reference sequence). Trimming cost V 10 bases and J 4 bases, with 22 bases left between them. The CDR3 totals 15 residues. CDR3 protein: CATSGGRERLTEAFF. The CDR3 nucleotides read TGTGCCACCTCGGGGGGAAGAGAGAGACTCACTGAAGCTTTCTTT.

The chain employs TRBV6-5 and TRBJ2-7; TRBD2 is a possible D gene (5 bases). From germline, CDR1 is MNHEY and CDR2 SVGAGI. V was clipped by 6 bases and J by 2 bases, with 14 bases between them. The CDR3 runs to 14 residues. The CDR3 reads CASSLEDRAYEQYF. DNA of the CDR3: TGTGCCAGCAGCCTGGAGGACCGAGCCTACGAGCAGTACTTC.

V gene TRBV12-3 or TRBV12-4 combines with J gene TRBJ1-3, with no clear D. The CDR3 runs 11 residues. V lost 5 bases and J lost 4, with 3 bases in between. The chain's CDR3 is CASSQGNTIYF. CDR3 sequence (DNA): TGTGCCAGCAGTCAGGGAAACACCATATATTTT.

The genes are TRBV9 and TRBJ1-4, with D maybe TRBD1 (6 bases). CDR1 SGDLS and CDR2 YYNGEE come from the germline V gene. The CDR3 spans 16 residues. V shed 3 bases and J shed 11 bases, with 23 bases lying between them. In DNA, the CDR3 is TGTGCCAGCAGCGCCCCCACAGGGCTCGGATTCGGCAAACTGTTTTTT. Amino acids: CASSAPTGLGFGKLFF.

The gene calls are TRBV7-2 and TRBJ1-1; 9 bases agree with TRBD1. The CDR3 sequence is 15 residues long. Germline V lookup: CDR1 SGHTA, CDR2 FQGNSA. The V gene end was trimmed by 2 bases and the J gene end by 4 bases; junction bases not matched to a gene: 5. CDR3 DNA: TGTGCCAGCAGCTTAAGCGGGACAGGGCTCACTGAAGCTTTCTTT. It yields the protein CASSLSGTGLTEAFF.

V gene TRBV24-1 combines with J gene TRBJ2-5; tentatively, D is TRBD2 (6 bases). CDR3 length equals 14 residues. Germline lookup yields CDR1 KGHDR and CDR2 SFDVKD. Trimming pared 5 bases from V and 0 bases from J, leaving 9 bases between. The CDR3 DNA follows: TGTGCCACCAGTGGAGCGGGTAACCAAGAGACCCAGTACTTC. Encoded protein: CATSGAGNQETQYF.

The CDR3 reads CASIYQRNEQFF. The CDR3, as DNA: TGTGCCAGCATATATCAGCGGAATGAGCAGTTCTTC. This rearrangement joins TRBV6-5 to TRBJ2-1, with a tentative D call TRBD2 (5 bases). With 7 bases removed from V and 7 bases from J, the gap between germline ends came to 11 bases. Looked up from germline, CDR1 is MNHEY and CDR2 is SVGAGI. This CDR3 contains 12 residues.

The rearrangement links TRBV6-4 to TRBJ1-2; 8 bases are shared with TRBD1. Germline V gene sequence: CDR1 MRHNA, CDR2 SNTAGT. The trim removed 1 base at V and 5 bases at J, leaving 3 bases unmatched. The CDR3 has 14 amino acids. In DNA form, the CDR3 reads TGTGCCAGCAGTGACTTGGACAGGGAATATGGCTACACCTTC. It yields the protein CASSDLDREYGYTF.

This clone was seen a handful of times. The J gene is TRBJ1-6, the V gene TRBV15; weak D call: TRBD1 (5 bases). The CDR3 spans 14 residues. The V and J ends lost 1 base and 8 bases respectively, with 9 bases between them. Germline lookup yields CDR1 LNHNV and CDR2 YYDKDF (reference sequence). The CDR3 DNA follows: TGTGCCACCAGCAGAGGTTTAGGGGATTCACCCCTCCACTTT. Encoded protein: CATSRGLGDSPLHF. Together with reference TRBV15 and TRBJ1-6, the CDR3 gives the full variable domain: DAMVIQNPRYQVTQFGKPVTLSCSQTLNHNVMYWYQQKSSQAPKLLFHYYDKDFNNEADTPDNFQSRRPNTSFCFLDIRSPGLGDTAMYLCATSRGLGDSPLHFGNGTRLTVT.

The chain combines TRBV28 with TRBJ1-1; 9 bases match TRBD1. The V and J ends lost 5 bases and 3 bases, in that order; junction bases with no gene match: 7. Germline loops: CDR1 MDHEN, CDR2 SYDVKM. The CDR3 is 15 residues long. DNA of the CDR3: TGTGCCAGCAGTCCGGACAGGGGATGGTACACTGAAGCTTTCTTT. Protein sequence: CASSPDRGWYTEAFF.

The chain couples TRBV6-6 to TRBJ2-5, with 11 nucleotides matching TRBD1. The CDR3 has 15 residues. Per germline, CDR1 MNHNY and CDR2 SVGAGI (reference sequence). V dropped 6 bases and J dropped 5; count of bases not matched to a gene: 8. CDR3 protein: CASRGTGGGRETQYF. The CDR3 nucleotides read TGTGCCAGCAGAGGGACAGGGGGAGGTCGGGAGACCCAGTACTTC.

The V gene is TRBV28, the J gene TRBJ2-5, with D maybe TRBD1 (6 bases). Trimming took 4 bases from V and 9 from J, leaving 18 bases between them. Germline V gene lookup returns CDR1 MDHEN and CDR2 SYDVKM. This CDR3 is built from 14 residues. This CDR3 reads CASSSGPEGVPQYF. CDR3 sequence (DNA): TGTGCCAGCAGTTCAGGGCCCGAGGGGGTTCCCCAGTACTTC. Full variable domain (rest looked up from reference TRBV28 and TRBJ2-5): DVKVTQSSRYLVKRTGEKVFLECVQDMDHENMFWYRQDPGLGLRLIYFSYDVKMKEKGDIPEGYSVSREKKERFSLILESASTNQTSMYLCASSSGPEGVPQYFGPGTRLLVL.

V is TRBV7-3 and J is TRBJ2-3; perhaps TRBD1 as D (5 bases). The CDR3 has 15 residues. The ends were cut back, 2 bases at V and 2 bases at J, with 11 bases in the middle. Germline CDR1 is SGHTA and CDR2 is FQGTGA. The CDR3 reads CASSLSDSLTDTQYF. CDR3 bases: TGTGCCAGCAGCTTATCCGACAGCCTCACAGATACGCAGTATTTT.

The V and J genes are TRBV7-6 and TRBJ2-3; 9 nucleotides align to TRBD1. This CDR3 is 12 amino acids long. V shed 1 base and J 12 bases; nucleotides not matched to a gene: 2. The germline gives CDR1 SGHVS, CDR2 FNYEAQ. CDR3 protein: CASSLEGQGQYF. DNA of the CDR3: TGTGCCAGCAGCTTAGAGGGACAGGGTCAGTATTTT.

V is TRBV6-2 or TRBV6-3 and J is TRBJ2-7, with D perhaps TRBD1 (5 bases). This CDR3 has 15 amino acids. Germline loops: CDR1 MNHEY, CDR2 SVGEGT. With 2 bases removed from V and 2 bases from J, the gap between germline ends came to 13 bases. The CDR3 nucleotides are TGTGCCAGCAGTTACGCGTCCAGGGCTACCTACGAGCAGTACTTC. Translation: CASSYASRATYEQYF.

The chain recombines TRBV7-2 with TRBJ1-2; the D is unclear. Trimming removed 1 base at V and 2 bases at J, with 11 bases between. This CDR3 has 15 amino acids. Germline CDR1 reads SGHTA; CDR2 reads FQGNSA. The CDR3 sequence is CASSLESGVNYGYTF. In DNA form, the CDR3 reads TGTGCCAGCAGCTTAGAATCCGGGGTGAACTATGGCTACACCTTC. Full variable domain (rest looked up from reference TRBV7-2 and TRBJ1-2): GAGVSQSPSNKVTEKGKDVELRCDPISGHTALYWYRQSLGQGLEFLIYFQGNSAPDKSGLPSDRFSAERTGGSVSTLTIQRTQQEDSAVYLCASSLESGVNYGYTFGSGTRLTVV.

For this clone: At the DNA level, this CDR3 is encoded by other sequences in the same sample as well. V gene TRBV6-5 combines with J gene TRBJ2-2, with D possibly being TRBD1 (5 bases). Germline values: CDR1 MNHEY, CDR2 SVGAGI. Trimming stripped 2 bases from V and 5 bases from J, with 12 bases between. The CDR3 runs 15 residues. CDR3 in DNA: TGTGCCAGCAGTTACGGGCAGGGCGGAACCGGGGAGCTGTTTTTT. This gives the protein CASSYGQGGTGELFF.

The rearrangement joins TRBV7-9 to TRBJ2-5, with 9 nucleotides matching TRBD2. CDR3 length: 16 amino acids. The V gene's germline CDR1 is SEHNR and CDR2 FQNEAQ (reference sequence). Trimming cost V 4 bases and J 1 base; bases outside gene matches: 7. CDR3 DNA sequence: TGTGCCAGCAGCTCTCCCCGGCGGGGGGGCCAAGAGACCCAGTACTTC. The encoded protein is CASSSPRRGGQETQYF. The entire variable domain, with the rest obtained from reference TRBV7-9 and TRBJ2-5, is as follows: DTGVSQNPRHKITKRGQNVTFRCDPISEHNRLYWYRQTLGQGPEFLTYFQNEAQLEKSRLLSDRFSAERPKGSFSTLEIQRTEQGDSAMYLCASSSPRRGGQETQYFGPGTRLLVL.

The chain has TRBV6-2 or TRBV6-3 and TRBJ1-2, with TRBD1 matching over 7 bases. Trimming took 5 bases from V and 4 from J; bases not matched to a gene: 10. In germline, CDR1 is MNHEY, CDR2 SVGEGT. The CDR3 covers 15 residues. The CDR3 DNA is TGTGCCAGCAGTCCCGGACAGGAGGGGTTCTATGGCTACACCTTC. Its protein product is CASSPGQEGFYGYTF.

This chain joins TRBV2 and TRBJ2-2, with D tentatively TRBD2 (5 bases). Between the trimmed V and J ends, which lost 5 bases and 5 bases, there was a span of 15 bases. In germline, CDR1 is SNHLY, CDR2 FYNNEI. The CDR3 sequence is 15 residues long. CDR3 amino acids: CASSSTPPGTGELFF. CDR3 sequence (DNA): TGTGCCAGCAGTTCAACCCCCCCGGGGACCGGGGAGCTGTTTTTT.

This chain uses TRBV19 with TRBJ1-1; no clear D. There are 13 residues in the CDR3. V shed 6 bases and J shed 5 bases, with 13 bases lying between them. CDR1 and CDR2 (germline): LNHDA, SQIVND (reference sequence). In nucleotides, the CDR3 is TGTGCCAGTAGCCGGGATTTAAGGACTGAAGCTTTCTTT. Its translation: CASSRDLRTEAFF.

The chain couples TRBV18 to TRBJ1-5; D perhaps matches TRBD1 (5 bases). The CDR3 extends over 16 amino acids. Looked up from germline, CDR1 is KGHSH and CDR2 is LQKENI. Between the trimmed V and J ends, which lost 2 bases and 4 bases, there was a span of 15 bases. This CDR3 reads CASSPGAPQLNQPQHF. CDR3 in DNA: TGTGCCAGCTCACCAGGGGCCCCACAACTAAATCAGCCCCAGCATTTT.

This clone was counted once. V gene TRBV25-1 combines with J gene TRBJ2-2, with a tentative D call TRBD2 (6 bases). This CDR3 is 14 amino acids long. Germline CDR1 and CDR2: MGHDK and SYGVNS. Trimming took off 6 bases at V and 3 bases at J, with 11 bases between the two ends. The CDR3 nucleotides read TGTGCCAGCAGGGATAGCGGATACACCGGGGAGCTGTTTTTT. This sequence encodes CASRDSGYTGELFF.

CDR3 sequence reads: CASSRRLAGGELFF. In DNA, the CDR3 is TGTGCCAGCAGTCGAAGACTAGCCGGCGGGGAGCTGTTTTTT. The chain recombines TRBV27 with TRBJ2-2; TRBD2 matches 7 bases. The CDR3 sequence is 14 residues long. V trimming: 5 bases; J trimming: 7 bases; junction bases outside the gene matches: 7. CDR1 is MNHEY, CDR2 SMNVEV, per germline (reference sequence).

This chain joins TRBV11-2 and TRBJ1-4; D remains ambiguous. CDR3 length equals 16 residues. Trimming pared 5 bases from V and 3 bases from J, leaving 16 bases between. From germline, CDR1 is SGHAT and CDR2 FQNNGV. The chain's CDR3 is CASSLIPQSANEKLFF. CDR3 nucleotides: TGTGCCAGCAGCCTCATCCCACAGTCGGCTAATGAAAAACTGTTTTTT.

The rearrangement links TRBV29-1 to TRBJ1-4; perhaps TRBD1 as D (5 bases). The CDR3 is 13 amino acids. CDR1 is SQVTM and CDR2 is ANQGSEA in the germline V gene. Trimming removed 4 bases from V and 4 bases from J, with 10 bases in between. CDR3 in DNA: TGCAGCGTTGGGCGGGGGAATAATGAAAAACTGTTTTTT. It specifies CSVGRGNNEKLFF.

This chain links TRBV9 with TRBJ2-1, with 11 bases fitting TRBD2. The length of the CDR3 is 15 residues. Germline V gene lookup returns CDR1 SGDLS and CDR2 YYNGEE. With 2 bases clipped from V and 7 bases from J, the junction kept 5 bases outside the gene matches. The CDR3 protein is CASSVTSGSVNEQFF. The CDR3 bases are TGTGCCAGCAGCGTTACTAGCGGGAGCGTAAATGAGCAGTTCTTC.

The gene calls are TRBV5-1 and TRBJ2-5, with TRBD1 matching over 7 bases. Germline V gene data show CDR1 as SGHRS and CDR2 as YFSETQ. CDR3 length: 14 residues. V lost 3 bases and J lost 4; bases outside the gene matches: 6. The CDR3 protein is CASSSQGQAETQYF. The CDR3 nucleotides are TGCGCCAGCAGCTCACAGGGGCAGGCAGAGACCCAGTACTTC.